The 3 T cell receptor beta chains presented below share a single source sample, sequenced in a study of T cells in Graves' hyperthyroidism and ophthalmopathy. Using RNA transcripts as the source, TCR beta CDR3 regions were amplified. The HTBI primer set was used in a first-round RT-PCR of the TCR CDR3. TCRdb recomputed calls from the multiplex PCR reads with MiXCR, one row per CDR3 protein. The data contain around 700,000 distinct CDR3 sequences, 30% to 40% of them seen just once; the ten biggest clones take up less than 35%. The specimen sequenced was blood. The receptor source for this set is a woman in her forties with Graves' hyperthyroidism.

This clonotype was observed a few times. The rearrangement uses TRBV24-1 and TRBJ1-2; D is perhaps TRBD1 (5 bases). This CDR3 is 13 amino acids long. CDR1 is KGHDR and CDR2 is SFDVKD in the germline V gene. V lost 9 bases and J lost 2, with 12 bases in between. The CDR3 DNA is TGTGCCACCGGAGACAGACGAAACTATGGCTACACCTTC. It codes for CATGDRRNYGYTF.

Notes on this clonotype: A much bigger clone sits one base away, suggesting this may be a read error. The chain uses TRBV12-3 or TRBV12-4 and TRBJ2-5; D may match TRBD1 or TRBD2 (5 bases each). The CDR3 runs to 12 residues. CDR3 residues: CAGRDEQETQYF. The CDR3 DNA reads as TGTGCCGGCAGGGACGAACAAGAGACCCAGTACTTC.

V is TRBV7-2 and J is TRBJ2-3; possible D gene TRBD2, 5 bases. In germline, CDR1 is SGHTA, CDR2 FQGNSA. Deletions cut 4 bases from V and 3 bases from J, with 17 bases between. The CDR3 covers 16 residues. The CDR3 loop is CASSSGVARSTDTQYF. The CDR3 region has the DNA TGTGCCAGCAGCTCCGGGGTAGCGCGGTCGACAGATACGCAGTATTTT.